This entry is about one T cell receptor (beta chain). The antigen remains unidentified. Per the germline V gene, CDR1 is SGHDN and CDR2 is FVKESK. The CDR3 spans 15 residues. Losses at the gene ends were 5 bases for V and 2 bases for J; bases not matched to a gene: 4. The PCR used 60 Vbeta and 13 Jbeta primers. Method: immunoSEQ multiplex PCR; TCRdb's copy keeps in-frame clones and lacks some. This table holds around 120,000 clones, roughly 69% found once. These data come from a study of cytomegalovirus exposure and HLA in healthy donors. General study findings and limits: An ancestry cluster, one associated with Asian ancestry, reportedly showed fewer N-insertions than the approximately 650-donor mean in a later analysis.

The sequence was obtained from a woman aged 40 to 50 in good health and CMV-seropositive. Specimen: PBMCs. This chain links TRBV14 with TRBJ1-4; 8 nucleotides match TRBD1. The CDR3 protein is CASSEYRGTNEKLFF. The CDR3 region has the DNA TGTGCCAGCAGCGAGTACAGGGGGACTAATGAAAAACTGTTTTTT.